Listed below are T cell receptor beta chains from one sample, sequenced in a study of CD4 T cells in relation to SARS-CoV-2 and coronaviruses. Generated by immunoSEQ multiplex PCR, the TCRdb table keeps only in-frame clones and is missing some. This table has about 38,000 clones, roughly 80% appearing once. These receptors are not linked to any known antigen. Sequencing used memory CD4+ T cells from PBMCs, cultured in vitro. The receptors were sampled from an adult with COVID-19. Both conserved end residues are part of each CDR3. Each record gives: J gene, V gene, D gene, clone size, CDR3 DNA, CDR3 protein. D genes are given only for firm matches. Only part of the rows carry a size: once, few, many, or a class if the clone is expanded.

J gene: TRBJ2-7
V gene: TRBV18
D gene: -
clone size: -
CDR3 DNA: TGTGCCAGCTCACCAGACTCCGACGAGCAGTACTTC
CDR3 protein: CASSPDSDEQYF

J gene: TRBJ2-3
V gene: TRBV3-1/TRBV3-2
D gene: -
clone size: -
CDR3 DNA: TGTGCCAGCAGCCACGCGGGACCGCTCCAGACGCAGTATTTT
CDR3 protein: CASSHAGPLQTQYF

J gene: TRBJ1-5
V gene: TRBV6-2/TRBV6-3
D gene: -
clone size: -
CDR3 DNA: TGTGCCAGCAGTTACCCCATACCTCGGGGGCTAGGCAATCAGCCCCAGCATTTT
CDR3 protein: CASSYPIPRGLGNQPQHF

J gene: TRBJ1-5
V gene: TRBV2
D gene: -
clone size: few
CDR3 DNA: TGTGCCAGCAGTGATCGGCAGGCTAACAATCAGCCCCAGCATTTT
CDR3 protein: CASSDRQANNQPQHF

J gene: TRBJ2-7
V gene: TRBV5-6
D gene: TRBD1
clone size: -
CDR3 DNA: TGTGCCAGCAGCCCCGATGGGGGACAGGGGGCCTACGAGCAGTACTTC
CDR3 protein: CASSPDGGQGAYEQYF

J gene: TRBJ2-3
V gene: TRBV6-2/TRBV6-3
D gene: TRBD2
clone size: -
CDR3 DNA: TGTGCCAGCAGTTACTTATTGGGACTAGCACTCACAGATACGCAGTATTTT
CDR3 protein: CASSYLLGLALTDTQYF

J gene: TRBJ2-2
V gene: TRBV28
D gene: -
clone size: -
CDR3 DNA: TGTGCCAGCAGTTTACGTGGACTCCGCCGCGCCGGGGAGCTGTTTTTT
CDR3 protein: CASSLRGLRRAGELFF

J gene: TRBJ1-2
V gene: TRBV7-2
D gene: -
clone size: once
CDR3 DNA: TGTGCCAGCAGCTTAACCGATCTTAACTATGGCTACACCTTC
CDR3 protein: CASSLTDLNYGYTF

J gene: TRBJ2-1
V gene: TRBV14
D gene: TRBD2
clone size: -
CDR3 DNA: TGTGCCAGCAGCCAGGCTAGCGGGAGAGGTCGCAATGAGCAGTTCTTC
CDR3 protein: CASSQASGRGRNEQFF

J gene: TRBJ1-1
V gene: TRBV13
D gene: -
clone size: -
CDR3 DNA: TGTGCCAGCAGCTTAAAGGGATTTACTGAAGCTTTCTTT
CDR3 protein: CASSLKGFTEAFF

J gene: TRBJ2-3
V gene: TRBV3-1/TRBV3-2
D gene: TRBD1
clone size: -
CDR3 DNA: TGTGCCAGCAGCCGAGGACAGGGTCCAGATACGCAGTATTTT
CDR3 protein: CASSRGQGPDTQYF

J gene: TRBJ2-3
V gene: TRBV4-2
D gene: -
clone size: -
CDR3 DNA: TGTGCCAGCAGCCAAGATTGGTCGCCGGTTTCCGCAGATACGCAGTATTTT
CDR3 protein: CASSQDWSPVSADTQYF

J gene: TRBJ2-7
V gene: TRBV4-2
D gene: TRBD2
clone size: -
CDR3 DNA: TGTGCCAGCAGCCAAGAACAGCGGGAGCCCTACGAGCAGTACTTC
CDR3 protein: CASSQEQREPYEQYF

J gene: TRBJ2-5
V gene: TRBV4-1
D gene: -
clone size: -
CDR3 DNA: TGCGCCAGCAGCCAGACCCTGACAGGGAGGAAAGAGACCCAGTACTTC
CDR3 protein: CASSQTLTGRKETQYF

J gene: TRBJ2-7
V gene: TRBV3-1/TRBV3-2
D gene: TRBD2
clone size: -
CDR3 DNA: TGTGCCAGCAGCCAAGAGGGTTCTTGGCGGGGGTCCTACGAGCAGTACTTC
CDR3 protein: CASSQEGSWRGSYEQYF